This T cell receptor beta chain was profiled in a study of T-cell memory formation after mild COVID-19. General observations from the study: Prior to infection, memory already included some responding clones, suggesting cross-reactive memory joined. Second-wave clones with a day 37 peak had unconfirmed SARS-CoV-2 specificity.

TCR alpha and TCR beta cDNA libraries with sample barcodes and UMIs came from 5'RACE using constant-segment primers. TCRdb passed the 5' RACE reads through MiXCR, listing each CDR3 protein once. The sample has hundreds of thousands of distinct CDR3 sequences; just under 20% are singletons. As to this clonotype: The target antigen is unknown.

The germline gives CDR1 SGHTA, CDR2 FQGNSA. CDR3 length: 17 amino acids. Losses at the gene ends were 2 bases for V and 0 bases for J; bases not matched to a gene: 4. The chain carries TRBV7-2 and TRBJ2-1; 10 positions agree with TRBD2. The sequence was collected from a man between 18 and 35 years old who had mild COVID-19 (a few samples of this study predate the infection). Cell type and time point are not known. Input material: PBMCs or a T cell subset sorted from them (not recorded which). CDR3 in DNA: TGTGCCAGCAGCTTAAGCGGGGGGGCCTTCTCCTACAATGAGCAGTTCTTC. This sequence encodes CASSLSGGAFSYNEQFF.